The 23 T cell receptor beta chains listed next were all sequenced from one sample in a study of blood T cells in healthy people across ages. A sample-barcoded 5' primer and a J-beta primer mix were used in a second PCR of roughly 6 to 11 cycles. One entry per CDR3 protein, called by TCRdb with MiXCR from the 5' RACE reads. The data contain fewer than 950,000 distinct CDR3 sequences, 40% to 65% of them seen just once; the ten biggest clones take up 41%. What was sequenced was blood. The receptors were gathered from an older man in good health.

This clonotype appeared a few times. This chain links TRBV20-1 with TRBJ2-7; TRBD2 aligns across 7 bases. Germline V gives CDR1 DFQATT, CDR2 SNEGSKA (reference sequence). The trim removed 6 bases at V and 3 bases at J, leaving 8 bases unmatched. The CDR3 covers 13 residues. This chain's CDR3 is CSARLAGIYEQYF. The CDR3 bases are TGCAGTGCCAGACTAGCAGGGATCTACGAGCAGTACTTC.

The V and J genes are TRBV18 and TRBJ2-7; 7 nucleotides agree with TRBD1. V shed 3 bases, J shed 7 bases, and the junction held 3 bases outside the gene matches. Germline V gene data show CDR1 as KGHSH and CDR2 as LQKENI. This CDR3 comprises 12 residues. The CDR3 region is CASSPTGTEQYF. In DNA form, the CDR3 reads TGTGCCAGCTCACCGACAGGGACGGAGCAGTACTTC.

CDR3 sequence reads: CASSLSLADGYNEQFF. CDR3 DNA sequence: TGTGCCAGCAGCTTGTCACTAGCGGACGGCTACAATGAGCAGTTCTTC. V and J are TRBV11-2 and TRBJ2-1; TRBD2 agrees at 8 bases. Germline loops: CDR1 SGHAT, CDR2 FQNNGV. CDR3 size: 16 residues. V was pared by 3 bases and J by 3 bases, with 7 bases of the junction left unmatched. The full variable domain, its missing parts supplied by reference TRBV11-2 and TRBJ2-1, is EAGVAQSPRYKIIEKRQSVAFWCNPISGHATLYWYQQILGQGPKLLIQFQNNGVVDDSQLPKDRFSAERLKGVDSTLKIQPAKLEDSAVYLCASSLSLADGYNEQFFGPGTRLTVL.

This clonotype turned up a few times. The CDR3 nucleotides are TGTGCCAGCAGCTTAGCAGGGACTAGCGGAAACCCGTTACCCTACGAGCAGTACTTC. This sequence encodes CASSLAGTSGNPLPYEQYF. V gene TRBV7-2 combines with J gene TRBJ2-7; 11 nucleotides agree with TRBD2. The ends lost 0 bases at V and 2 bases at J; junction bases unmatched: 12. This CDR3 is built from 19 residues. Germline values: CDR1 SGHTA, CDR2 FQGNSA.

The chain recombines TRBV20-1 with TRBJ1-1; the D is unclear. Looked up from germline, CDR1 is DFQATT and CDR2 is SNEGSKA (reference sequence). V gave up 5 bases and J gave up 1 base, with 14 bases separating them. The CDR3 has 14 residues. CDR3 sequence reads: CSAARGSRNTEAFF. Written as DNA, the CDR3 is TGCAGTGCTGCCCGAGGCAGCCGGAACACTGAAGCTTTCTTT.

This clonotype was observed once. V is TRBV24-1 and J is TRBJ1-5; no definite D call. The germline V gene encodes CDR1 KGHDR and CDR2 SFDVKD. V was pared by 3 bases and J by 7 bases, with 15 bases between. The CDR3 is 15 residues long. CDR3 sequence reads: CATSDAEGGGQPQHF. CDR3 DNA sequence: TGTGCCACCAGTGATGCGGAGGGAGGAGGCCAGCCCCAGCATTTT.

The gene calls are TRBV29-1 and TRBJ2-2; the D gene is possibly TRBD1 (6 bases). This CDR3 is 14 amino acids long. Germline V gene data show CDR1 as SQVTM and CDR2 as ANQGSEA. V lost 5 bases, J lost 4 bases, and 14 bases lay in between. This CDR3 is CSVSSFRGTGELFF. The CDR3 DNA reads as TGCAGCGTTTCGTCCTTCAGGGGCACCGGGGAGCTGTTTTTT.

The chain carries TRBV5-1 and TRBJ2-5, with 10 nucleotides matching TRBD2. V lost 1 base to trimming and J lost 3 bases; unmatched junction nucleotides: 3. This CDR3 has 15 amino acids. Germline loops: CDR1 SGHRS, CDR2 YFSETQ. In DNA, the CDR3 is TGCGCCAGCAGCTTGAGCGGGAGGGCCGAAGAGACCCAGTACTTC. Encoded protein: CASSLSGRAEETQYF. The full variable domain, completed using reference TRBV5-1 and TRBJ2-5, is KAGVTQTPRYLIKTRGQQVTLSCSPISGHRSVSWYQQTPGQGLQFLFEYFSETQRNKGNFPGRFSGRQFSNSRSEMNVSTLELGDSALYLCASSLSGRAEETQYFGPGTRLLVL.

The chain has TRBV30 and TRBJ1-2, with TRBD1 identical over 10 bases. The CDR3 covers 12 residues. Germline CDR1 reads GTSNPN; CDR2 reads SVGIG (reference sequence). CDR3 bases: TGTGTCGGGACAGGGGCGAGCTATGGCTACACCTTC. Amino acids: CVGTGASYGYTF. The whole variable domain, remainder taken from reference TRBV30 and TRBJ1-2, is SQTIHQWPATLVQPVGSPLSLECTVEGTSNPNLYWYRQAAGRGLQLLFYSVGIGQISSEVPQNLSASRPQDRQFILSSKKLLLSDSGFYLCVGTGASYGYTFGSGTRLTVV.

This clonotype was counted only a few times. The J gene is TRBJ2-4, the V gene TRBV6-1; D remains ambiguous. From germline, CDR1 is MNHNS and CDR2 SASEGT. V gave up 6 bases and J gave up 0 bases, with 9 bases separating them. The CDR3 has 14 residues. The CDR3 region has the DNA TGTGCCAGCAGACAGAACCTAGCCAAAAACATTCAGTACTTC. Translation gives CASRQNLAKNIQYF.

A remark on this clonotype: Its ends do not fully match the called genes, so a read error is possible. The rearrangement links TRBV6-5 to TRBJ2-7, with no clear D. The CDR3 consists of 13 residues. Looked up from germline, CDR1 is MNHEY and CDR2 is SVGAGI. The CDR3 protein is CASSDSSVTVQYF. In nucleotides, the CDR3 is TGTGCCAGCAGTGACTCCAGCGTCACGGTGCAGTACTTC.

This chain joins TRBV20-1 and TRBJ2-2, with TRBD2 matching 15 bases. J was trimmed by 4 bases and V by 1 base; bases with no gene match: 1. The length of the CDR3 is 16 residues. Germline CDR1 is DFQATT and CDR2 is SNEGSKA (reference sequence). This chain's CDR3 is CSARGTSGRATGELFF. The CDR3 DNA sequence: TGCAGTGCTAGAGGGACTAGCGGGAGGGCCACCGGGGAGCTGTTTTTT.

The rearrangement uses TRBV5-1 and TRBJ2-3; a possible D gene is TRBD1 (6 bases). CDR3 length: 13 residues. Germline CDR1 is SGHRS and CDR2 is YFSETQ. V lost 0 bases, J lost 9 bases, and 11 bases lay in between. The CDR3 DNA follows: TGCGCCAGCAGCTTGGGTCTCACAGGGACGCAGTATTTT. Translated, it gives CASSLGLTGTQYF.

This clonotype came up a few times. The chain is built from TRBV6-6 and TRBJ2-3; no reliable D call. The CDR3 loop spans 14 amino acids. Germline CDR1 is MNHNY and CDR2 is SVGAGI (reference sequence). The germline V and J ends were trimmed by 6 bases and 14 bases, with 24 bases remaining between them. CDR3 bases: TGTGCCAGCAGATCTTCAGACGGGCCCTCCTCTGGGTATTTT. It codes for CASRSSDGPSSGYF.

The chain carries TRBV7-9 and TRBJ1-2; 9 bases match TRBD1. V shed 7 bases, J shed 4 bases, and the junction held 10 bases outside the gene matches. Germline V CDR1 and CDR2: SEHNR, FQNEAQ (reference sequence). This CDR3 is 15 amino acids long. CDR3 in amino acids: CASTRDRDSSYGYTF. Written as DNA, the CDR3 is TGTGCCAGCACTCGGGACAGGGATTCGTCCTATGGCTACACCTTC.

This chain uses TRBV2 with TRBJ2-7; D possibly corresponds to TRBD1 (6 bases). Trimming removed 4 bases at V and 6 bases at J, with 13 bases between. The length of the CDR3 is 13 residues. Germline CDR1 is SNHLY and CDR2 is FYNNEI. CDR3 in amino acids: CASSAYTGSEQYF. Written as DNA, the CDR3 is TGTGCCAGCAGTGCCTATACAGGGAGCGAGCAGTACTTC.

This clonotype was counted ten times or more. Compared with germline, one end of the junction differs, possibly owing to a read error. The chain combines TRBV18 with TRBJ1-2, with D perhaps TRBD1 (5 bases). Germline V CDR1 and CDR2: KGHSH, LQKENI. The CDR3 covers 12 residues. DNA for the CDR3: TGCGCCAGCAGGCAGGGCGACTATGGCTACACCTTC. This translates into CASRQGDYGYTF. Supplemented by reference TRBV18 and TRBJ1-2, the full variable domain reads NAGVMQNPRHLVRRRGQEARLRCSPMKGHSHVYWYRQLPEEGLKFMVYLQKENIIDESGMPKERFSAEFPKEGPSILRIQQVVRGDSAAYFCASRQGDYGYTFGSGTRLTVV.

The rearrangement uses TRBV6-5 and TRBJ2-1, with D possibly being TRBD1 (6 bases). Trimming shortened V by 7 bases and J by 9 bases, and 19 bases separated the two germline ends. The length of the CDR3 is 14 residues. Germline V gene lookup returns CDR1 MNHEY and CDR2 SVGAGI. CDR3 in DNA: TGTGCCAGCAAGGGAAGTGGGGGCCGGATTGAGCAGTTCTTC. The encoded protein is CASKGSGGRIEQFF.

This clonotype showed up just a few times. The rearrangement uses TRBV27 and TRBJ2-7; 11 bases match TRBD2. The J call is doubtful: the DNA matches TRBJ2-5 better. Germline loops: CDR1 MNHEY, CDR2 SMNVEV (reference sequence). This CDR3 spans 15 amino acids. The CDR3: CASSSTSGIGETQYF. As DNA, the CDR3 is TGTGCCAGCAGTTCGACTAGCGGGATAGGGGAGACCCAGTACTTC.

J is TRBJ1-2 and V is TRBV9, with D possibly TRBD1 on 6 matching bases. Trimming took off 2 bases at V and 8 bases at J, with 19 bases between the two ends. The CDR3 covers 15 residues. The V gene's germline CDR1 is SGDLS and CDR2 YYNGEE. CDR3 protein: CASSVPGTPRGGYTF. The CDR3 DNA reads TGTGCCAGCAGCGTTCCCGGGACACCCCGCGGAGGCTACACCTTC.

This sequence joins TRBV4-2 and TRBJ2-7, with D unclear. This CDR3 is built from 15 residues. Germline loops: CDR1 LGHNA, CDR2 YNFKEQ. V was trimmed by 1 base and J by 2 bases, leaving 12 bases between them. The CDR3, as DNA: TGTGCCAGCAGCCAAGGAGTGGGCAGCACCTACGAGCAGTACTTC. Translation gives CASSQGVGSTYEQYF.

The V gene is TRBV20-1, the J gene TRBJ2-7, with D possibly being TRBD2 (6 bases). The J call is doubtful: the DNA matches TRBJ2-5 better. The CDR3 totals 13 residues. From germline, CDR1 is DFQATT and CDR2 SNEGSKA (reference sequence). The CDR3 region has the DNA TGCAGTGCTAGAGGTTGGAGGGAGGAGACCCAGTACTTC. This encodes CSARGWREETQYF.

This clonotype has a single count. V is TRBV15 and J is TRBJ1-6, with 8 positions matching TRBD1. CDR1 and CDR2 from the germline V gene are LNHNV and YYDKDF (reference sequence). V was pared by 6 bases and J by 10 bases, with 5 bases of the junction left unmatched. CDR3 length: 13 residues. This chain's CDR3 is CATSGQGGSPLHF. DNA of the CDR3: TGTGCCACCAGTGGACAGGGTGGCTCACCCCTCCACTTT.